This entry lists 16 T cell receptor beta chains sequenced from one sample in a study of cytomegalovirus exposure and HLA in healthy donors. 60 Vbeta and 13 Jbeta primers were used in PCR. The method was immunoSEQ multiplex PCR; TCRdb's version includes in-frame clones alone and lacks a portion of them. The sample lists roughly 110,000 clones, 60% to 85% occurring once. The sample taken for sequencing was PBMCs. The receptors stem from a male donor in good health and CMV-seropositive.

This clone has more than one count but fewer than ten. The chain joins TRBV7-2 to TRBJ2-7; possibly TRBD2 for D (6 bases). The V and J ends lost 4 bases and 4 bases respectively, with 17 bases between them. Per the germline V gene, CDR1 is SGHTA and CDR2 is FQGNSA. The CDR3 runs 15 residues. CDR3 nucleotide sequence: TGTGCCAGCAGCTCCCCGGACGGGAGCCGGTACGAGCAGTACTTC. It encodes CASSSPDGSRYEQYF.

This chain connects TRBV7-6 to TRBJ1-1; weak D call: TRBD1 (5 bases). V gave up 5 bases and J gave up 5 bases, with 15 bases separating them. This CDR3 has 14 residues. The germline V gene has CDR1 SGHVS and CDR2 FNYEAQ. CDR3 sequence reads: CASSPLTVQTEAFF. In DNA form, the CDR3 reads TGTGCCAGCAGCCCCCTGACAGTTCAGACTGAAGCTTTCTTT.

The chain has TRBV7-9 and TRBJ1-4; D is undetermined. The CDR3 consists of 12 residues. Germline loops: CDR1 SEHNR, CDR2 FQNEAQ (reference sequence). V lost 1 base, J lost 8 bases, and 5 bases lay in between. This CDR3 reads CASSLVGEKLFF. Here the CDR3 DNA reads TGTGCCAGCAGCTTAGTCGGGGAAAAACTGTTTTTT.

The chain employs TRBV4-3 and TRBJ2-1; TRBD2 agrees at 11 bases. J gave up 4 bases and V 3 bases, and 5 bases lay outside the gene matches. CDR1 is LGHNA and CDR2 is YSLEER in the germline V gene. The CDR3 consists of 16 residues. The CDR3: CASSQRTSGQYNEQFF. The CDR3 nucleotides are TGCGCCAGCAGCCAGAGGACTAGCGGGCAATACAATGAGCAGTTCTTC.

The rearrangement uses TRBV7-5 and TRBJ2-5; the DNA was not used to check the table's D call, TRBD1. TRBV7-5 is an annotated pseudogene. This CDR3 contains 15 residues. The DNA for the CDR3 is TGTGCCAGAAGCTTAGCCCGGACACTTCAAGAGACCCAGTACTTC. This codes for CARSLARTLQETQYF.

This clone turned up a few times. This chain links TRBV14 with TRBJ1-1, with 7 bases aligning to TRBD1. V was pared by 3 bases and J by 4 bases, with 5 bases of the junction left unmatched. The CDR3 loop spans 14 amino acids. Germline CDR1 SGHDN, CDR2 FVKESK. The CDR3 region is CASSQNRGGTEAFF. The DNA of the CDR3 is TGTGCCAGCAGCCAGAACAGGGGTGGCACTGAAGCTTTCTTT.

V and J are TRBV15 and TRBJ2-3; a weak D match, TRBD2 (6 bases). The ends were cut back, 1 base at V and 0 bases at J, with 11 bases in the middle. Germline V gives CDR1 LNHNV, CDR2 YYDKDF (reference sequence). CDR3 size: 16 residues. The DNA of the CDR3 is TGTGCCACCAGCAGAGCTCCTAGCGCGAGCACAGATACGCAGTATTTT. Translated, it gives CATSRAPSASTDTQYF. Looking up the rest from reference TRBV15 and TRBJ2-3 gives the full variable domain: DAMVIQNPRYQVTQFGKPVTLSCSQTLNHNVMYWYQQKSSQAPKLLFHYYDKDFNNEADTPDNFQSRRPNTSFCFLDIRSPGLGDTAMYLCATSRAPSASTDTQYFGPGTRLTVL.

The chain employs TRBV19 and TRBJ2-7, with D perhaps TRBD1 (5 bases). Germline-derived CDR1 and CDR2 are LNHDA and SQIVND (reference sequence). This CDR3 spans 11 amino acids. Trimming removed 9 bases from V and 2 bases from J, with 8 bases in between. CDR3 in DNA: TGTGCCAGCGGACACCCCTACGAGCAGTACTTC. It encodes CASGHPYEQYF.

The gene calls are TRBV5-4 and TRBJ2-5, with D hard to call. The germline CDR1 and CDR2 sequences are SGHNT and YYREEE (reference sequence). V gave up 2 bases and J gave up 2 bases, with 16 bases separating them. The CDR3 totals 16 residues. The CDR3 DNA reads as TGTGCCAGCAGCTTTCCGTTGAGCGCGTCTCAAGAGACCCAGTACTTC. Translation: CASSFPLSASQETQYF.

This clone was seen just once. The V gene is TRBV5-1, the J gene TRBJ2-1; weak D call: TRBD2 (6 bases). The CDR3 is 15 amino acids. V dropped 0 bases and J dropped 5 bases, with 12 bases sitting between them. Germline V gene sequence: CDR1 SGHRS, CDR2 YFSETQ. CDR3 residues: CASSLDGTQNNEQFF. CDR3 nucleotide sequence: TGCGCCAGCAGCTTGGACGGGACTCAGAACAATGAGCAGTTCTTC.

This clone is a singleton in its sample. The genes are TRBV4-3 and TRBJ1-2; D perhaps matches TRBD1 (6 bases). V dropped 8 bases and J dropped 2 bases, with 15 bases sitting between them. The CDR3 is 14 amino acids. CDR1 is LGHNA and CDR2 is YSLEER in the germline V gene. Here the CDR3 DNA reads TGCGCCAGCGGACGGCTGGGGGCAAACTATGGCTACACCTTC. As protein: CASGRLGANYGYTF.

The gene calls are TRBV30 and TRBJ1-5; no definite D call. V dropped 0 bases and J dropped 5 bases, with 8 bases sitting between them. CDR1 and CDR2 (germline): GTSNPN, SVGIG (reference sequence). This CDR3 spans 13 amino acids. The CDR3 DNA is TGTGCCTGGAGTGTCGGCCGGGATCAGCCCCAGCATTTT. This translates into CAWSVGRDQPQHF. Using reference TRBV30 and TRBJ1-5 for the parts outside the CDR3, the full variable domain is SQTIHQWPATLVQPVGSPLSLECTVEGTSNPNLYWYRQAAGRGLQLLFYSVGIGQISSEVPQNLSASRPQDRQFILSSKKLLLSDSGFYLCAWSVGRDQPQHFGDGTRLSIL.

The chain employs TRBV7-9 and TRBJ2-7; 9 bases fit TRBD2. The V gene end was trimmed by 1 base and the J gene end by 2 bases; junction bases not matched to a gene: 3. CDR1 is SEHNR and CDR2 is FQNEAQ in the germline V gene (reference sequence). The CDR3 is 15 residues long. The CDR3 DNA is TGTGCCAGCAGCTTAGGGGCGGGAGGGCCCTACGAGCAGTACTTC. It yields the protein CASSLGAGGPYEQYF.

The chain recombines TRBV9 with TRBJ2-7, with 13 positions matching TRBD2. V lost 0 bases to trimming and J lost 3 bases; unmatched junction nucleotides: 6. The germline CDR1 and CDR2 sequences are SGDLS and YYNGEE. This CDR3 is 17 amino acids long. The CDR3 DNA follows: TGTGCCAGCAGCGTAGGGGGACTAGCGGGGCTCCACTACGAGCAGTACTTC. Its protein product is CASSVGGLAGLHYEQYF.

This clone was picked up a small number of times. This chain connects TRBV7-2 to TRBJ2-5, with D possibly being TRBD1 (6 bases). In germline, CDR1 is SGHTA, CDR2 FQGNSA. CDR3 size: 14 residues. The V end was cut by 1 base, the J end by 2 bases, with 8 bases between. CDR3 in DNA: TGTGCCAGCAGCTTAGGCAGGGGTCAAGAGACCCAGTACTTC. It is translated as CASSLGRGQETQYF.

This clone showed up just a few times. The chain's CDR3 is CASRAGQGRTDTQYF. The DNA of the CDR3 is TGTGCCAGCAGGGCCGGACAGGGCCGCACAGATACGCAGTATTTT. The gene calls are TRBV2 and TRBJ2-3; 8 nucleotides agree with TRBD1. Germline CDR1 SNHLY, CDR2 FYNNEI. With 6 bases clipped from V and 1 base from J, the junction kept 6 bases outside the gene matches. The CDR3 has 15 amino acids.